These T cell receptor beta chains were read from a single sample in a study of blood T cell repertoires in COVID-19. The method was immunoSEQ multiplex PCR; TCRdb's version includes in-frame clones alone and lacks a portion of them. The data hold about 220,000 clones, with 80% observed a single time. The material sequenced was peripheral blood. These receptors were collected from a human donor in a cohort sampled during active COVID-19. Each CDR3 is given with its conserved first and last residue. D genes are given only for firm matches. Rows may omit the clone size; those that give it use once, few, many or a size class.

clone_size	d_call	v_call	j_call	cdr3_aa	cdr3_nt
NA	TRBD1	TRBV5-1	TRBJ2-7	CASSQRRVGTGGVRLYEQYF	TGCGCCAGCAGCCAGAGGAGGGTAGGGACAGGGGGAGTTCGCCTCTACGAGCAGTACTTC
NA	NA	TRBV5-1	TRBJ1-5	CASSLPPPGNQPQHF	TGCGCCAGCAGCTTGCCCCCCCCAGGCAATCAGCCCCAGCATTTT
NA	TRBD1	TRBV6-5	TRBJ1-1	CASSYDRGLLEAFF	TGTGCCAGCAGTTACGACAGGGGATTACTTGAAGCTTTCTTT
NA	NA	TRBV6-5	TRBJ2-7	CASTLEYEQYF	TGTGCCAGCACCCTGGAGTACGAGCAGTACTTC
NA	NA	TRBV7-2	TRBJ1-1	CASSLTGWGVWGTEAFF	TGTGCCAGCAGCTTAACGGGTTGGGGCGTCTGGGGCACTGAAGCTTTCTTT
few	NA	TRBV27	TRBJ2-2	CASSLSGWTDVTGELFF	TGTGCCAGCAGTTTATCCGGCTGGACAGACGTCACCGGGGAGCTGTTTTTT
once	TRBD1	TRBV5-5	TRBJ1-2	CASSYPWTGILGYTF	TGTGCCAGCAGCTACCCCTGGACAGGGATTTTAGGGTACACCTTC
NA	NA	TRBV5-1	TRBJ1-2	CASSLYREGYTF	TGCGCCAGCAGCTTATACAGGGAAGGCTACACCTTC
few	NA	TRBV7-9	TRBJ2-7	CASSPKVRYGNEQYF	TGTGCCAGCAGCCCTAAGGTCAGGTACGGGAACGAGCAGTACTTC
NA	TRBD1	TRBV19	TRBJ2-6	CASSRTGRLSGANVLTF	TGTGCCAGTTCTAGGACAGGCCGATTATCTGGGGCCAACGTCCTGACTTTC
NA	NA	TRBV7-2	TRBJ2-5	CASSTVGQETQYF	TGTGCCAGCAGCACAGTTGGACAAGAGACCCAGTACTTC
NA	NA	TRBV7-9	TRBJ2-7	CASSWGRTEQYF	TGTGCCAGCAGTTGGGGGCGGACGGAGCAGTACTTC
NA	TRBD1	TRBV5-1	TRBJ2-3	CASSLTDREQYF	TGCGCCAGCAGCTTAACGGACAGGGAGCAGTATTTT
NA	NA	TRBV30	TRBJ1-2	CAWSVGRGRDPYNYGYTF	TGTGCCTGGAGTGTGGGTAGGGGGAGGGACCCTTATAACTATGGCTACACCTTC
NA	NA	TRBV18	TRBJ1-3	CASSPGQFGNTIYF	TGTGCCAGCTCACCTGGGCAGTTTGGAAACACCATATATTTT
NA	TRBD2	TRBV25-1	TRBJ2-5	CASSESLAGGPGGETQYF	TGTGCCAGCAGTGAATCGCTAGCGGGAGGGCCCGGGGGTGAGACCCAGTACTTC
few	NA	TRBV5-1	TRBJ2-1	CASSWGSPGNEQFF	TGCGCCAGCAGCTGGGGCAGCCCGGGCAATGAGCAGTTCTTC
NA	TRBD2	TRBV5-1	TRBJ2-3	CASSLRQRGATDTQYF	TGCGCCAGCAGCTTGAGGCAGCGGGGGGCCACAGATACGCAGTATTTT
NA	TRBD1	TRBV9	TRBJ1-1	CASSSPRDRGPNTEAFF	TGTGCCAGCAGCTCCCCTCGGGACAGGGGGCCGAACACTGAAGCTTTCTTT
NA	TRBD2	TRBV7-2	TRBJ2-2	CASSRGRVTGELFF	TGTGCCAGCAGCCGTGGGAGGGTCACCGGGGAGCTGTTTTTT
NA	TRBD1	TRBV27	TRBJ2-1	CASSRTPGQGPYNEQFF	TGTGCCAGCAGTCGAACCCCGGGACAGGGGCCCTACAATGAGCAGTTCTTC
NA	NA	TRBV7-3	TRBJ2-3	CASSSPGGPGDTQYF	TGTGCCAGCAGCTCTCCAGGGGGGCCGGGTGATACGCAGTATTTT
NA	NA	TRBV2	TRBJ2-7	CASSPRGHEQYF	TGTGCCAGCAGCCCCAGGGGCCACGAGCAGTACTTC
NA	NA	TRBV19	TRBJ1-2	CASSMTIRTRGYTF	TGTGCCAGTAGTATGACTATCCGAACACGTGGCTACACCTTC
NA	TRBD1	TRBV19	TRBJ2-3	CASSPIRDRGLDTQYF	TGTGCCAGTAGTCCAATACGGGACAGGGGGCTCGATACGCAGTATTTT
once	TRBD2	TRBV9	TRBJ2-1	CASSVDTGGYNEQFF	TGTGCCAGCAGCGTAGATACGGGGGGTTACAATGAGCAGTTCTTC
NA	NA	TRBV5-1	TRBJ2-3	CASSLGRFPDTQYF	TGCGCCAGCAGCTTGGGGAGGTTCCCAGATACGCAGTATTTT
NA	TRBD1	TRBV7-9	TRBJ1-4	CASSFYSEGRGIWGEKLFF	TGTGCCAGCAGCTTCTACTCGGAGGGCAGGGGGATCTGGGGTGAAAAACTGTTTTTT
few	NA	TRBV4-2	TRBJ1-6	CASRGAQGYSPLHF	TGTGCCAGCAGAGGGGCACAGGGTTATTCACCCCTCCACTTT
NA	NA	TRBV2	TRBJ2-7	CASTRTRASPYEQYF	TGTGCCAGCACACGCACTAGGGCTAGTCCCTACGAGCAGTACTTC
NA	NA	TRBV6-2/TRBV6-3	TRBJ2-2	CASSYSGALGELFF	TGTGCCAGCAGTTACTCTGGGGCTCTCGGGGAGCTGTTTTTT
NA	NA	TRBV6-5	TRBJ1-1	CASSYKGQAFF	TGTGCCAGCAGTTACAAGGGGCAGGCTTTCTTT
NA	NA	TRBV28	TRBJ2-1	CASLAGDGEQFF	TGTGCCAGCCTTGCAGGGGATGGTGAGCAGTTCTTC
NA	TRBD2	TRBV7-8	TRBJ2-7	CASFGLAGGLSYEQYF	TGTGCCAGCTTCGGACTAGCGGGAGGACTCTCCTACGAGCAGTACTTC
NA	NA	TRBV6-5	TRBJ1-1	CASSYLSVAFF	TGTGCCAGCAGTTACCTTAGCGTAGCTTTCTTT
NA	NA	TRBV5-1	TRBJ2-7	CASSLGEVEQYF	TGCGCCAGCAGCTTGGGTGAGGTCGAGCAGTACTTC
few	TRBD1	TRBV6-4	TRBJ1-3	CASSEDRDAGNTIYF	TGTGCCAGCAGTGAGGACAGGGACGCTGGAAACACCATATATTTT
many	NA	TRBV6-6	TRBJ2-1	CASSFPYNEQFF	TGTGCCAGCAGTTTCCCTTACAATGAGCAGTTCTTC
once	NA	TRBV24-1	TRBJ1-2	CATSDSRTDYGYTF	TGTGCCACCAGTGATTCACGGACAGATTATGGCTACACCTTC
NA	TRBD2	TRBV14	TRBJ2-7	CASSQIRGTSGRHEQYF	TGTGCCAGCAGCCAAATTAGGGGGACTAGCGGGAGACACGAGCAGTACTTC
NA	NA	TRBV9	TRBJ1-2	CASSLDSHYGYTF	TGTGCCAGCAGTCTTGACAGTCACTATGGCTACACCTTC
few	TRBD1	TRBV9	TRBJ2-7	CASSSTDRGPYEQYF	TGTGCCAGCAGCTCGACGGACAGGGGTCCCTACGAGCAGTACTTC
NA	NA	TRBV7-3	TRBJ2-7	CASSPVEGGEQYF	TGTGCCAGCAGCCCCGTCGAGGGAGGTGAGCAGTACTTC
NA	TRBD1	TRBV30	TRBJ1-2	CAWSAGQELSGYTF	TGTGCCTGGAGTGCGGGACAGGAGCTTTCTGGCTACACCTTC
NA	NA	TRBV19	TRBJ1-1	CASSHGGGTEAFF	TGTGCCAGTAGTCACGGGGGTGGTACTGAAGCTTTCTTT
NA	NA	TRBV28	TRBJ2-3	CASRLGPGITDTQYF	TGTGCCAGCAGGCTAGGGCCAGGGATTACAGATACGCAGTATTTT
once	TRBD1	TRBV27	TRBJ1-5	CASRPTGGVQPQHF	TGTGCCAGCAGGCCTACAGGGGGCGTTCAGCCCCAGCATTTT
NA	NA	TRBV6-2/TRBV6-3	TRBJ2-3	CASSYSGTHNTDTQYF	TGTGCCAGCAGTTACTCCGGGACTCATAACACAGATACGCAGTATTTT
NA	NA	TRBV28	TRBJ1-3	CASTVVGNTIYF	TGTGCCAGCACAGTCGTAGGAAACACCATATATTTT
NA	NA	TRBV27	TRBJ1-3	CASSSIQSGNTIYF	TGTGCCAGCAGTTCAATCCAGTCTGGAAACACCATATATTTT
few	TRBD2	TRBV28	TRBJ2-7	CASSLLAGGPGQYF	TGTGCCAGCAGTTTACTAGCGGGAGGGCCGGGACAGTACTTC
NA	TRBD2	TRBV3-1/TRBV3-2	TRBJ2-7	CASSHPPSGITYEQYF	TGTGCCAGCAGCCACCCCCCTAGCGGTATTACCTACGAGCAGTACTTC
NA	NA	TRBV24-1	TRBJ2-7	CATSGGGAGEQYF	TGTGCCACCAGTGGAGGGGGAGCGGGGGAGCAGTACTTC
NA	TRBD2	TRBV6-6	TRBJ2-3	CASRLTSSGFTDTQYF	TGTGCCAGCAGGTTGACATCTAGCGGCTTCACAGATACGCAGTATTTT
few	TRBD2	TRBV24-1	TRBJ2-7	CATSTSGEQYF	TGTGCCACCAGCACTAGCGGGGAGCAGTACTTC